This entry features one T cell receptor (beta chain) sequence. Its antigen is currently unknown. Repertoires were sampled repeatedly during chemoradiotherapy. Repertoires were generated with immunoSEQ multiplex PCR, while TCRdb's copy carries only in-frame clones and drops some. The data contain roughly 4,100 clones, roughly 80% of them seen just once; the ten biggest clones take up around 9.3%. The record originates from a study of chemoradiotherapy in HPV16-positive cancers. Notes on the study in general: Non-HPV-specific T cells did not expand in tumors during treatment, whereas candidate HPV-specific clones and E7-related motifs did.

This CDR3 has 13 amino acids. The junction had 0 bases not matched to a gene; V was cut back by 4 bases and J by 0 bases. Germline CDR1 and CDR2: SGHTA and FQGNSA. Sequencing was performed on tumor tissue, taken from a patient who underwent chemoradiotherapy. This clonotype originated in a human donor with HPV-associated anogenital cancer. J is TRBJ2-7 and V is TRBV7-2; 7 positions agree with TRBD1. The chain's CDR3 is CASSWTGSYEQYF. The CDR3, as DNA: TGTGCCAGCAGCTGGACAGGCTCCTACGAGCAGTACTTC. Based on the CDR3 plus reference TRBV7-2 and TRBJ2-7, the full variable domain is GAGVSQSPSNKVTEKGKDVELRCDPISGHTALYWYRQSLGQGLEFLIYFQGNSAPDKSGLPSDRFSAERTGGSVSTLTIQRTQQEDSAVYLCASSWTGSYEQYFGPGTRLTVT.